This T cell receptor (beta chain) was captured in a study of cytomegalovirus exposure and HLA in healthy donors. Study-wide points: In a later analysis, TCR beta V- and J-gene trimming showed a link to a missense DCLRE1C variant. About 87% or about 30% of the time was how often most TCR beta V segments were productive, according to an earlier analysis.

It was with 60 Vbeta and 13 Jbeta primers that the PCR ran. Authors' processing steps: There were around 80 million unique TCR beta chains by a later count, and around 10 million of them were shared. Assay used: immunoSEQ multiplex PCR; TCRdb lists only in-frame clones, some missing. V and J calls and clone size are as listed in that table; D and trimming were resolved from the DNA. The top ten hold 0.22% of the sample, which has a few hundred thousand clones, roughly 80% seen once. Germline V gene sequence: CDR1 MNHEY, CDR2 SMNVEV (reference sequence). This CDR3 spans 16 amino acids. V gave up 5 bases and J gave up 0 bases; unmatched junction bases: 7. This clone was observed a few times. The antigen is unknown.

Sequences were obtained from PBMCs. The gene calls are TRBV27 and TRBJ1-1, with 9 bases identical to TRBD1. This TCR derives from a girl aged 2 to 9 in good health and CMV-seronegative. For the CDR3, the DNA is TGTGCCAGCAGTCCGGGACAGGGTTTGATGAACACTGAAGCTTTCTTT. Amino acids: CASSPGQGLMNTEAFF.